This section outlines one TCR beta chain sequence together with its context. Its antigen remains unidentified. Researchers took RNA transcripts and amplified TCR beta CDR3 regions from them. Second-round multiplex PCR came after a first-round RT-PCR that employed HTBI primers. TCRdb redid the calling of the multiplex PCR reads with MiXCR, one entry per CDR3 protein. The table has around 670,000 distinct CDR3 sequences, roughly 41% seen once. These data are taken from a study of Graves' ophthalmopathy and Graves' hyperthyroidism. Germline V gene data show CDR1 as SQVTM and CDR2 as ANQGSEA. V was pared by 3 bases and J by 3 bases, with 9 bases between. The CDR3 contains 12 residues. Whole-study findings and limits: This model predicted ophthalmopathy progression (sensitivity 65% to 71%, specificity about 72%).

Material: peripheral blood. The sequence came from an adult man with Graves' ophthalmopathy. The rearrangement links TRBV29-1 to TRBJ2-7, with TRBD1 as a possible D gene (6 bases). The CDR3 spells CSVEGADYEQYF. The CDR3 coding sequence is TGCAGCGTTGAGGGGGCTGACTACGAGCAGTACTTC.